Each of the 3 T cell receptor beta chains below was sequenced from the same sample in a study of CD8 T cells in Susac syndrome. Random hexamers were used to reverse transcribe about 0.5 to 1 ug of RNA. Via MiXCR, TCRdb re-called the immunoSEQ multiplex PCR reads, giving one row per CDR3 protein. The sample has around 130,000 distinct CDR3 sequences, under 95% seen once. Sample: CD8+ T cells from PBMCs. These receptors were obtained from a human donor with multiple sclerosis.

This chain joins TRBV5-1 and TRBJ1-2, with unresolved D. Trimming left V 4 bases short and J 2 bases short, with 12 bases between. The germline V gene encodes CDR1 SGHRS and CDR2 YFSETQ. The CDR3 is 14 amino acids. CDR3 nucleotide sequence: TGCGCCAGCAGCGACGGGTCCGCGAACTATGGCTACACCTTC. Translating it yields CASSDGSANYGYTF.

There are a few counts of this clonotype. The rearrangement uses TRBV27 and TRBJ2-1; D gene uncertain. The CDR3 is 12 residues long. Per germline, CDR1 MNHEY and CDR2 SMNVEV (reference sequence). V lost 2 bases and J lost 6, with 5 bases in between. CDR3 protein: CASSLGTNEQFF. The CDR3 DNA reads as TGTGCCAGCAGTTTAGGCACCAATGAGCAGTTCTTC.

The V gene is TRBV30, the J gene TRBJ2-3; D remains unclear. Germline CDR1 reads GTSNPN; CDR2 reads SVGIG (reference sequence). V lost 5 bases, J lost 4 bases, and 13 bases lay in between. The CDR3 totals 13 residues. The CDR3 nucleotides read TGTGCCTGGTACAGCGTTCCATCAGATACGCAGTATTTT. Translation gives CAWYSVPSDTQYF.